One TCR beta chain is described in this entry. The antigen remains unidentified. This entry comes from a study of T-cell reconstitution after alpha-beta-depleted transplantation in children. Preparation of the TCRbeta library used unique molecular identifiers. TCRdb re-called the PCR reads with MiXCR, one entry per CDR3 protein. The table has more than 400,000 distinct CDR3 sequences, roughly 43% seen once. General study points: Several hundred graft clones that had expanded were reportedly the source of alpha-beta T cells about two months after transplant. Recipient T cells and thymic progenitors that survived were the source of the high TCRbeta diversity seen at day 60 in some patients.

The germline V gene has CDR1 MNHEY and CDR2 SMNVEV (reference sequence). V shed 5 bases and J shed 1 base, with 4 bases lying between them. The CDR3 contains 12 residues. This clonotype was obtained from a girl aged 2-9 years with aplastic anemia, due to receive a stem cell transplant. The chain has TRBV27 and TRBJ2-3; D unresolved. The sequenced sample was PBMCs, obtained before TCRalphabeta/CD19-depleted stem cell transplant. The CDR3: CASSARTDTQYF. DNA of the CDR3: TGTGCCAGCAGTGCCCGCACAGATACGCAGTATTTT.